This TCR beta chain originates from a study of blood T cells in healthy people across ages. Findings and limits, study-wide: It was held that the diversity estimates obtained from one million T cells were underestimates.

Every donor provided roughly 10 milliliters of peripheral blood. This clonotype has just a few counts. What it binds is unknown. Combining a sample-barcoded 5' primer with a J-beta primer mix, a second PCR ran for roughly 6 to 11 cycles. Via MiXCR, TCRdb re-called the 5' RACE reads, giving one row per CDR3 protein. The table has about 1.4 million distinct CDR3 sequences, 59% seen once. Germline loops: CDR1 SQVTM, CDR2 ANQGSEA. V lost 6 bases to trimming and J lost 0 bases; unmatched junction nucleotides: 4. The CDR3 spans 15 residues. The V call is TRBV29-1, the J call TRBJ2-7, with TRBD2 matching over 14 bases. This sequence originates from a man younger than 35 in good health. Sample: blood. The chain's CDR3 is CSVSGTSGSSYEQYF. The CDR3 coding sequence is TGCAGCGTGTCCGGGACTAGCGGGAGCTCCTACGAGCAGTACTTC.